This T cell receptor beta chain was observed in a study of resident and recirculating memory T cells in vitiligo. General study results and limits: TCR sequences were not conserved across biopsy sites or patients.

Stable patients also lacked confetti depigmentation, a sign of active vitiligo. Patients had received no treatment within the previous three months. Clones were sequenced by immunoSEQ multiplex PCR, and TCRdb holds only the in-frame ones, with some missing. The sample includes around 76,000 clones, roughly nine tenths of them seen just once. Concerning this clone itself: What it binds is not known. At one end the junction does not follow the germline gene, possibly because of a read error.

Germline assignment: CDR1 PRHDT and CDR2 FYEKMQ (reference sequence). The CDR3 loop spans 14 amino acids. Sequencing was carried out using blood. The TCR originated in a male donor with vitiligo. V is TRBV13 and J is TRBJ2-1; 12 positions match TRBD2. CDR3 DNA: TGTGCCAGCAGCCACCCTGCTAGCGGGGGGGCCCAGGTCTTC. As protein: CASSHPASGGAQVF.